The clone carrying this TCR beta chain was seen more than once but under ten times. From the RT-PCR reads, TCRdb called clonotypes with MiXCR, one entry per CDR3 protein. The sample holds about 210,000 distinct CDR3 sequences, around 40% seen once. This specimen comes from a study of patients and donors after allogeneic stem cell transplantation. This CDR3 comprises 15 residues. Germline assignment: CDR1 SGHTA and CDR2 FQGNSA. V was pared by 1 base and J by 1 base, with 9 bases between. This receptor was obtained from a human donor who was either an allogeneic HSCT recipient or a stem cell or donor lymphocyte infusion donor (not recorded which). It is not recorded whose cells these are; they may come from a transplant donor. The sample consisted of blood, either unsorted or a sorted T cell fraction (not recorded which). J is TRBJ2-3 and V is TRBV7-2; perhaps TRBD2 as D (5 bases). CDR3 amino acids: CASSLELVGTDTQYF. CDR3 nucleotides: TGTGCCAGCAGCTTAGAACTAGTGGGCACAGATACGCAGTATTTT.